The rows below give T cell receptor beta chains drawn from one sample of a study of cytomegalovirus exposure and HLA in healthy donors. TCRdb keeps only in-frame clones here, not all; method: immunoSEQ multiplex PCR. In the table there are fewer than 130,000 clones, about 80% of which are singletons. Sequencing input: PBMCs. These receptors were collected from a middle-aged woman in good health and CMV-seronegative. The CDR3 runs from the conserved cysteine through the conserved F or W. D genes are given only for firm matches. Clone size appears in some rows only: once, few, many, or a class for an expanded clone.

DNA: TGTGCCAGCTCACCAGAGACAGATCAGCCCCAGCATTTT
CDR3: CASSPETDQPQHF
V: TRBV18
D: NA
length: 13
J: TRBJ1-5
size: NA

DNA: TGTGCCAGCAGCTTAACTGTCGGGAGTTTCGCCGGGGAGCTGTTTTTT
CDR3: CASSLTVGSFAGELFF
V: TRBV11-2
D: NA
length: 16
J: TRBJ2-2
size: NA

DNA: TGTGCCAGCAGCTTAGATGGCGGACAGCTGGGGGCAGGGCCCCAGCATTTT
CDR3: CASSLDGGQLGAGPQHF
V: TRBV7-2
D: NA
length: 17
J: TRBJ1-5
size: NA

DNA: TGCGCCAGCAGCCAAGATGGTGGGCAGTGGTTAGAGACCCAGTACTTC
CDR3: CASSQDGGQWLETQYF
V: TRBV4-3
D: NA
length: 16
J: TRBJ2-5
size: NA

DNA: TGTGCCAGCATGCAGGGGCGGATGAACACTGAAGCTTTCTTT
CDR3: CASMQGRMNTEAFF
V: TRBV27
D: NA
length: 14
J: TRBJ1-1
size: NA

DNA: TGTGCCAGCAGTTGGGACAGGAACTCCTACGAGCAGTACTTC
CDR3: CASSWDRNSYEQYF
V: TRBV6-6
D: TRBD1
length: 14
J: TRBJ2-7
size: NA

DNA: TGTGCCAGCGGGACAGGGTCCTACGAGCAGTACTTC
CDR3: CASGTGSYEQYF
V: TRBV9
D: TRBD1
length: 12
J: TRBJ2-7
size: NA

DNA: TGTGCCAGCAGCCCCCTCGGCTCGAGGTATTATGAAAAACTGTTTTTT
CDR3: CASSPLGSRYYEKLFF
V: TRBV28
D: NA
length: 16
J: TRBJ1-4
size: once

DNA: TGTGCCAGCAGTGGACTGGGACAGGGAGAGACCCAGTACTTC
CDR3: CASSGLGQGETQYF
V: TRBV6-1
D: TRBD1
length: 14
J: TRBJ2-5
size: NA

DNA: TGTGCCTGGACACAGAGGGCGGATCAGCCCCAGCATTTT
CDR3: CAWTQRADQPQHF
V: TRBV30
D: NA
length: 13
J: TRBJ1-5
size: few

DNA: TGCGCCAGCAGCTTAGTCGGGACAGATACGCAGTATTTT
CDR3: CASSLVGTDTQYF
V: TRBV5-1
D: NA
length: 13
J: TRBJ2-3
size: NA

DNA: TGTGCCAGCTCACCGCGGACAGGAGAAAACACCATATATTTT
CDR3: CASSPRTGENTIYF
V: TRBV18
D: TRBD1
length: 14
J: TRBJ1-3
size: NA

DNA: TGTGCCAGCAGCTTAGCCTCAGGCAACTATGGCTACACCTTC
CDR3: CASSLASGNYGYTF
V: TRBV7-2
D: NA
length: 14
J: TRBJ1-2
size: NA

DNA: TGTGCCAGCAGTTCCCCGACAGACGGTGAAAAACTGTTTTTT
CDR3: CASSSPTDGEKLFF
V: TRBV28
D: NA
length: 14
J: TRBJ1-4
size: NA

DNA: TGTGCCAGCAGCTTAGATCGGGGGTCCGAAGCTTTCTTT
CDR3: CASSLDRGSEAFF
V: TRBV11-2
D: NA
length: 13
J: TRBJ1-1
size: NA

DNA: TGCGCCAGCATTTTAGCGGGAGGGTTGAGTAATGAGCAGTTCTTC
CDR3: CASILAGGLSNEQFF
V: TRBV10-2
D: TRBD2
length: 15
J: TRBJ2-1
size: NA

DNA: TGCGCCAGCAGCCAGTCTGGGGGGTTATACACCGGGGAGCTGTTTTTT
CDR3: CASSQSGGLYTGELFF
V: TRBV4-3
D: NA
length: 16
J: TRBJ2-2
size: NA

DNA: TGTGCCAGCACCCTAGACAGGGTAAAAACATCTGGGGCCAACGTCCTGACTTTC
CDR3: CASTLDRVKTSGANVLTF
V: TRBV28
D: TRBD1
length: 18
J: TRBJ2-6
size: NA

DNA: TGCAGCGTGGAAGGACAGATCTACAATGAGCAGTTCTTC
CDR3: CSVEGQIYNEQFF
V: TRBV29-1
D: NA
length: 13
J: TRBJ2-1
size: NA